This T cell receptor (beta chain) was documented in a study of patients and donors after allogeneic stem cell transplantation. CDR1 and CDR2 from the germline V gene are MNHNY and SVGAGI (reference sequence). The length of the CDR3 is 17 residues. The junction had 6 bases not matched to a gene; V was cut back by 2 bases and J by 2 bases. TCRdb ran MiXCR on the RT-PCR reads and lists one entry per CDR3 protein. The sample includes 84,000 or so distinct CDR3 sequences, about 48% of them seen just once. The TCR was taken from a human donor who was either an allogeneic HSCT recipient or a stem cell or donor lymphocyte infusion donor (not recorded which). It is not recorded whose cells these are; they may come from a transplant donor. What was sequenced was blood, either unsorted or a sorted T cell fraction (not recorded which). The chain has TRBV6-6 and TRBJ1-5, with TRBD1 matching 10 bases. CDR3 sequence: CASSYASGTGGNQPQHF. The DNA of the CDR3 is TGTGCCAGCAGTTACGCCTCCGGGACAGGGGGCAATCAGCCCCAGCATTTT.